A selection of T cell receptor beta chains follows, all from one sample in a study of T-cell reconstitution after alpha-beta-depleted transplantation in children. Each CDR3 protein is one row after TCRdb ran MiXCR on the PCR reads. This sample yields fewer than 120,000 distinct CDR3 sequences, of which 10% are seen a single time; approximately 8% belongs to the top ten. The specimen comprised PBMCs from the stem cell graft donor, sampled from the stem cell graft. Receptor source: a human donor who donated a stem cell graft to a child with acute lymphoblastic leukemia. The CDR3 runs from the conserved cysteine through the conserved F or W. The D gene is left open where the match is weak. Only some rows state a clone size, as once, few, many or a class for expanded clones.

CDR3aa,CDR3nt,abundance,j_gene,d_gene,v_gene
CASSRRGVNAIDIQYF,TGTGCCAGCAGCAGAAGGGGAGTCAATGCCATAGACATTCAGTACTTC,many,TRBJ2-4,NA,TRBV21-1
CASSHRTGTGQETQYF,TGCGCCAGCAGCCACCGAACAGGGACAGGCCAAGAGACCCAGTACTTC,many,TRBJ2-5,TRBD1,TRBV4-3
CASSPGMLQGSSGNTIYF,TGTGCCAGCTCACCGGGCATGCTACAGGGGAGCTCTGGAAACACCATATATTTT,many,TRBJ1-3,TRBD1,TRBV18
CASSQVGEDTQYF,TGCGCCAGCAGCCAAGTCGGGGAAGATACGCAGTATTTT,many,TRBJ2-3,NA,TRBV4-3
CASGALHVFRSYEQYF,TGTGCCAGCGGAGCCCTTCACGTATTCCGCTCCTACGAGCAGTACTTC,few,TRBJ2-7,NA,TRBV21-1
CASSTGTNLQETQYF,TGTGCCAGCAGTACCGGGACTAACCTCCAAGAGACCCAGTACTTC,many,TRBJ2-5,TRBD2,TRBV6-2/TRBV6-3
CSAHWRQGGMNTEAFF,TGCAGTGCTCATTGGCGACAGGGGGGGATGAACACTGAAGCTTTCTTT,many,TRBJ1-1,TRBD1,TRBV20-1
CATSSPGQVSNTGELFF,TGTGCCACCAGCAGCCCCGGACAGGTCTCGAACACCGGGGAGCTGTTTTTT,many,TRBJ2-2,TRBD1,TRBV15
CASRAGTSQETQYF,TGTGCCAGCAGGGCCGGGACATCTCAAGAGACCCAGTACTTC,NA,TRBJ2-5,NA,TRBV2
CASSPTGDYNQPQHF,TGTGCCAGCTCACCCACAGGGGACTACAATCAGCCCCAGCATTTT,many,TRBJ1-5,TRBD1,TRBV18
CASAGTTEAFF,TGTGCCAGCGCCGGGACGACGGAAGCTTTCTTT,many,TRBJ1-1,NA,TRBV6-2/TRBV6-3
CASSPGGGKSYEQYF,TGTGCCAGCAGTCCCGGGGGCGGGAAGTCCTACGAGCAGTACTTC,many,TRBJ2-7,NA,TRBV6-5
CASRNSGANVLTF,TGTGCCAGCAGGAACTCTGGGGCCAACGTCCTGACTTTC,few,TRBJ2-6,NA,TRBV6-6
CASSLAGVVETQYF,TGCGCCAGCAGCTTGGCCGGGGTGGTAGAGACCCAGTACTTC,many,TRBJ2-5,NA,TRBV5-1
CASSTRQGTNYGYTF,TGTGCCAGCAGCACCCGACAGGGCACCAACTATGGCTACACCTTC,many,TRBJ1-2,TRBD1,TRBV7-2
CAGTGSLSGANVLTF,TGTGCCGGAACAGGGTCCCTCTCTGGGGCCAACGTCCTGACTTTC,few,TRBJ2-6,NA,TRBV2
CASRPRRDTSYEQYF,TGTGCCAGCAGGCCTCGCCGGGACACCTCCTACGAGCAGTACTTC,many,TRBJ2-7,NA,TRBV6-2/TRBV6-3
CASSLWQGSGYTF,TGTGCCAGCAGTTTATGGCAGGGCTCTGGCTACACCTTC,many,TRBJ1-2,NA,TRBV12-3/TRBV12-4
CSARNSYTLPRGTYGYTF,TGCAGTGCTAGAAATTCTTATACGCTCCCCCGGGGGACCTATGGCTACACCTTC,many,TRBJ1-2,NA,TRBV20-1
CASSPGSAGQGGNQPQHF,TGTGCCAGCTCACCGGGATCAGCGGGACAGGGGGGCAATCAGCCCCAGCATTTT,many,TRBJ1-5,TRBD1,TRBV18
CASSLRDRENTEAFF,TGTGCCAGCAGTTTACGTGACAGGGAGAACACTGAAGCTTTCTTT,many,TRBJ1-1,TRBD1,TRBV12-3/TRBV12-4
CASSVGTEETQYF,TGTGCCAGCAGCGTCGGGACCGAAGAGACCCAGTACTTC,many,TRBJ2-5,NA,TRBV28
CATYGQDTQETQYF,TGTGCCACTTACGGACAGGACACACAAGAGACCCAGTACTTC,NA,TRBJ2-5,TRBD1,TRBV7-8
CASSSSDRGGTEAFF,TGCGCCAGCAGCTCCTCGGACAGGGGCGGCACTGAAGCTTTCTTT,many,TRBJ1-1,TRBD1,TRBV5-1
CATSDGTRPGPQHF,TGTGCCACCAGTGACGGGACGAGGCCTGGGCCCCAGCATTTT,many,TRBJ1-5,NA,TRBV24-1
CASSPPLYSNQPQHF,TGTGCCAGCAGTCCCCCGCTGTATAGCAATCAGCCCCAGCATTTT,many,TRBJ1-5,NA,TRBV28
CASSFSGQGGAEAFF,TGTGCCAGCAGCTTCTCGGGACAGGGTGGCGCTGAAGCTTTCTTT,few,TRBJ1-1,TRBD1,TRBV7-9
CASSQGAEAFF,TGTGCCAGCTCCCAGGGCGCGGAAGCTTTCTTT,once,TRBJ1-1,NA,TRBV18
CASSIGQGGTEAFF,TGTGCCAGCAGCATCGGACAGGGGGGCACTGAAGCTTTCTTT,many,TRBJ1-1,TRBD1,TRBV7-8
CASSLTRYSNQPQHF,TGTGCCAGCAGTTTAACTCGATATAGCAATCAGCCCCAGCATTTT,many,TRBJ1-5,NA,TRBV28
CAISEITSGTNEQFF,TGTGCCATCAGTGAGATAACTAGCGGGACCAATGAGCAGTTCTTC,many,TRBJ2-1,TRBD2,TRBV10-3
CASSQLYNEQFF,TGTGCCAGCAGCCAACTTTACAATGAGCAGTTCTTC,many,TRBJ2-1,NA,TRBV3-1
CASSFDRAGSYEQYF,TGTGCCAGCAGCTTCGACAGGGCAGGGAGCTACGAGCAGTACTTC,many,TRBJ2-7,TRBD1,TRBV7-2
CASSFGSSSYEQYF,TGTGCCAGCAGTTTCGGATCCAGCTCCTACGAGCAGTACTTC,many,TRBJ2-7,NA,TRBV12-3/TRBV12-4
CASSPNRGSEQYF,TGTGCCAGCAGCCCTAACAGGGGGAGCGAGCAGTACTTC,NA,TRBJ2-7,TRBD1,TRBV7-8
CAWSTFWGLRENTEAFF,TGTGCCTGGAGTACCTTTTGGGGTTTGAGGGAAAACACTGAAGCTTTCTTT,few,TRBJ1-1,NA,TRBV30
CASSPAGTGELFF,TGTGCCAGCTCACCTGCGGGTACCGGGGAGCTGTTTTTT,many,TRBJ2-2,NA,TRBV18
CSASSGQGLSGANVLTF,TGCAGCGCCTCGTCGGGACAGGGACTGTCGGGGGCCAACGTCCTGACTTTC,many,TRBJ2-6,TRBD1,TRBV29-1
CASSNRGSSGNTIYF,TGTGCCAGCAGCAACAGGGGTAGCTCTGGAAACACCATATATTTT,many,TRBJ1-3,TRBD1,TRBV12-3/TRBV12-4
CASSLVPSRVNEQFF,TGTGCCAGCAGCTTAGTGCCGTCCAGGGTCAATGAGCAGTTCTTC,few,TRBJ2-1,NA,TRBV7-6
CASSLIGQGASNQPQHF,TGTGCCAGCAGCTTAATCGGACAGGGGGCAAGTAATCAGCCCCAGCATTTT,many,TRBJ1-5,TRBD1,TRBV7-2
CSASRPRSSSYEQYF,TGCAGTGCAAGCCGTCCTCGATCGAGCTCCTACGAGCAGTACTTC,many,TRBJ2-7,NA,TRBV20-1
CAWILPNFRDTQYF,TGTGCCTGGATATTGCCTAACTTTCGGGATACGCAGTATTTT,once,TRBJ2-3,NA,TRBV30
CASSLAVGTGANGLTF,TGTGCCAGCAGCTTAGCGGTGGGGACTGGGGCCAACGGCCTGACTTTC,few,TRBJ2-6,NA,TRBV7-2
CASSTDRGRNNEQFF,TGCGCCAGCAGCACGGACAGGGGGCGGAACAATGAGCAGTTCTTC,many,TRBJ2-1,TRBD1,TRBV5-1
CASSLAGGWGYQETQYF,TGTGCCAGCAGCTTAGCTGGGGGATGGGGGTACCAAGAGACCCAGTACTTC,many,TRBJ2-5,NA,TRBV7-2
CASSPWTEGWTEAFF,TGTGCCAGCAGCCCATGGACGGAGGGTTGGACTGAAGCTTTCTTT,many,TRBJ1-1,NA,TRBV13
CASTRWDSQETQYF,TGTGCCAGCACTCGGTGGGACAGCCAAGAGACCCAGTACTTC,many,TRBJ2-5,TRBD1,TRBV7-2
CASKLTGQDSVQYF,TGTGCCAGCAAATTAACGGGACAGGACTCCGTGCAGTACTTC,many,TRBJ2-7,TRBD1,TRBV7-9
CASRLLQGPYEQYF,TGCGCCAGCAGACTCCTTCAGGGCCCCTACGAGCAGTACTTC,many,TRBJ2-7,NA,TRBV5-1
CASSLNSGGRSGKAFF,TGTGCCAGCAGCTTAAACAGCGGGGGACGGAGTGGGAAAGCTTTCTTT,once,TRBJ1-1,NA,TRBV7-9
CASSDGTSGGETQYF,TGCGCCAGCAGCGACGGGACTAGCGGGGGAGAGACCCAGTACTTC,many,TRBJ2-5,TRBD2,TRBV5-1
CASSLEQPILSTDTQYF,TGTGCCAGCAGCTTAGAACAGCCGATCCTGTCGACAGATACGCAGTATTTT,many,TRBJ2-3,NA,TRBV7-8
CATKPRGDNTEAFF,TGTGCCACCAAACCCCGGGGGGATAACACTGAAGCTTTCTTT,many,TRBJ1-1,NA,TRBV10-3